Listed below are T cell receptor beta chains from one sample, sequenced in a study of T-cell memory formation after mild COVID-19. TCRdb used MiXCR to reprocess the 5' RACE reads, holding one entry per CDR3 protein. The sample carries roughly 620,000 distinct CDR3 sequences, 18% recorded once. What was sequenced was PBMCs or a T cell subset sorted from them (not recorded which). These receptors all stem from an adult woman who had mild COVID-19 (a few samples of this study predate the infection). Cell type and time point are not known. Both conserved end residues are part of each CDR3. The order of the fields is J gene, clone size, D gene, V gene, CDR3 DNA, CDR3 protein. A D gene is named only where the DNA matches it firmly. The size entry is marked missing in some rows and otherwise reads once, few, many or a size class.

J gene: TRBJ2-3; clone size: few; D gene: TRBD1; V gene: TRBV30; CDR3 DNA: TGTGCCTGGAAACGTGGGACAGTTCCCACAGATACGCAGTATTTT; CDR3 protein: CAWKRGTVPTDTQYF
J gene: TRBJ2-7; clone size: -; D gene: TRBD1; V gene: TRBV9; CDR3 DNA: TGTGCCAGCAGCCGCGGGACAGGGGGCTTGAGCTCCTACGAGCAGTACTTC; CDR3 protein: CASSRGTGGLSSYEQYF
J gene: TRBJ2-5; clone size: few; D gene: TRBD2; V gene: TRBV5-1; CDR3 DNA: TGCGCCAGCAGCGGGACTAGCGGGATACAAGAGACCCAGTACTTC; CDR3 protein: CASSGTSGIQETQYF
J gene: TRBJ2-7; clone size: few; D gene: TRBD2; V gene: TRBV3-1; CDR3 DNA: TGTGCCAGCAGCCAGGGACTAGGCCCCTACGAGCAGTACTTC; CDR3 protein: CASSQGLGPYEQYF
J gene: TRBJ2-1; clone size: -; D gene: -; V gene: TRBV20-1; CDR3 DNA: TGCAGTGCTAGAGATCCGGGTATATACAATGAGCAGTTCTTC; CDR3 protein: CSARDPGIYNEQFF
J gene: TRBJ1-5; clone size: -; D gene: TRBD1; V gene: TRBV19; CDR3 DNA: TGTGCCAGTAGTATAACAGGGGGCAATCAGCCCCAGCATTTT; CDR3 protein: CASSITGGNQPQHF
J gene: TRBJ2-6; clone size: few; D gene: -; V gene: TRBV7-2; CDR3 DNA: TGTGCCAGCACCTTGGTAGGCTCTGGGGCCAACGTCCTGACTTTC; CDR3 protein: CASTLVGSGANVLTF
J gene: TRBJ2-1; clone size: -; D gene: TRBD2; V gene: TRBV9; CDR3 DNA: TGTGCCAGCAGCGTAGGTAGCGGGAGGGCCTGGGAGCAGTTCTTC; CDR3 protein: CASSVGSGRAWEQFF
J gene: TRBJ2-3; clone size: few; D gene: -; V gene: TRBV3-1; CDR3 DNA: TGTGCCAGCAGCCCGGACTACACAGATACGCAGTATTTT; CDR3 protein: CASSPDYTDTQYF
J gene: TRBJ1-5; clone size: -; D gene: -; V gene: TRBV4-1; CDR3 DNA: TGCGCCAGCAGCCAAGAGGAGAGGGCCAATCAGCCCCAGCATTTT; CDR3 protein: CASSQEERANQPQHF
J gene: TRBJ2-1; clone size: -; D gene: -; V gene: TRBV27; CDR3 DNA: TGTGCCAGCGGTCTTATCTCCTACAATGAGCAGTTCTTC; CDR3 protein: CASGLISYNEQFF
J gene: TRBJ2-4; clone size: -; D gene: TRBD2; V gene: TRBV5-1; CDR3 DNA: TGCGCCAGCAGCTTGCTGACTAGCGGGATATTAGCCAAAAACATTCAGTACTTC; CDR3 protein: CASSLLTSGILAKNIQYF
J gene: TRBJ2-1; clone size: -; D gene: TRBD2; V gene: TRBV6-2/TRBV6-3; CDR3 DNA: TGTGCCAGCAGCCCTGAGCGGGAAGACTACAATGAGCAGTTCTTC; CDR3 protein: CASSPEREDYNEQFF
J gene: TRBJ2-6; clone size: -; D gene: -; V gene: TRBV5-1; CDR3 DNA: TGCGCCAGCAGCTTGAGCCCCGCCTCTGGGGCCAACGTCCTGACTTTC; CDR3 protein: CASSLSPASGANVLTF
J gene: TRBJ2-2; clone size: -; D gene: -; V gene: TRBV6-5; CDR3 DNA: TGTGCCAGCAGCCCCCCTGGCGGGACGGGCGGGGAGCTGTTTTTT; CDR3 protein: CASSPPGGTGGELFF
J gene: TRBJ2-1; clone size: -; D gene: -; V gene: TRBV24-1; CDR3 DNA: TGTGCCACCAGTCCCAGGAAGGGATGGGGGAATGAGCAGTTCTTC; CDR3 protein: CATSPRKGWGNEQFF
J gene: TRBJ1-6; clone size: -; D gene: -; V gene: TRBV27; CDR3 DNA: TGTGCCAGCAGTTTTGACGGAGGGAAGAGAAATTCACCCCTCCACTTT; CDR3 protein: CASSFDGGKRNSPLHF
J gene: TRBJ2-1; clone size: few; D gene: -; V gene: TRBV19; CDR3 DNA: TGTGCCAGTAGTATAGCTTCCAGAAACAATGAGCAGTTCTTC; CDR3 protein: CASSIASRNNEQFF
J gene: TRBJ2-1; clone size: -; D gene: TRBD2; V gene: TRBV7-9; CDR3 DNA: TGTGCCCCGGGAGGGGGGCGCAATGAGCAGTTCTTC; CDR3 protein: CAPGGGRNEQFF
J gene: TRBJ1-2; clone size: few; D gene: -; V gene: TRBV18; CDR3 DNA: TGTGCCAGCTCATCAATGGAAAACGGCTACACCTTC; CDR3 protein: CASSSMENGYTF
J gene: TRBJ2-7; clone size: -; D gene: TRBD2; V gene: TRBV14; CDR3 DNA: TGTGCCAGCAGCCAAGACGGGGGGACGAACCTCTTTGGAATCCCCTACGAGCAGTACTTC; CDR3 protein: CASSQDGGTNLFGIPYEQYF
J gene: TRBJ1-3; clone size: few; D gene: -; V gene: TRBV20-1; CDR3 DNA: TGCAGTGCTAGTCCGCCGTACTCTGGAAACACCATATATTTT; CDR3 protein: CSASPPYSGNTIYF
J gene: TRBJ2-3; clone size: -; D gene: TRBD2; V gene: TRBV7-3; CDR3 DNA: TGTGCCAGCAGCTTAGGGGGGGACAGCACAGATACGCAGTATTTT; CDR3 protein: CASSLGGDSTDTQYF
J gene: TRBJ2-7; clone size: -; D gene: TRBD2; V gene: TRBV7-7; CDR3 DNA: TGTGCTAGCAGCTTGGCGGGACTAGCTACCGAGCAGTACTTC; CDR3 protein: CASSLAGLATEQYF
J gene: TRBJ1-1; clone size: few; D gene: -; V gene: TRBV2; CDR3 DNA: TGTGCCAACAACCCTCGGGAGAACACTGAAGCTTTCTTT; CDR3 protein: CANNPRENTEAFF
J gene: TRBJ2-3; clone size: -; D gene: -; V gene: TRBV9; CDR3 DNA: TGTGCCAGTAGCGCCCCCTGGGCAGATACGCAGTATTTT; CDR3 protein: CASSAPWADTQYF
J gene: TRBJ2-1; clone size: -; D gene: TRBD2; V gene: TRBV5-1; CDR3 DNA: TGCGCCAGCACCCCATCTAGCGGGCGTACCAATGAGCAGTTCTTC; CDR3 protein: CASTPSSGRTNEQFF
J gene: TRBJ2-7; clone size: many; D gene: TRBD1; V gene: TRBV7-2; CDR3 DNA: TGTGCCAGCAGCTTAGGTTCGACAGGGAGCTCCTACGAGCAGTACTTC; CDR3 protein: CASSLGSTGSSYEQYF
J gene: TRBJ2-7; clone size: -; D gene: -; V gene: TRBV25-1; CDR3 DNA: TGTGCCAGCAGTGGACCTGGGGTAAGCGGGCTCTGGGAGCAGTACTTC; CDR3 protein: CASSGPGVSGLWEQYF